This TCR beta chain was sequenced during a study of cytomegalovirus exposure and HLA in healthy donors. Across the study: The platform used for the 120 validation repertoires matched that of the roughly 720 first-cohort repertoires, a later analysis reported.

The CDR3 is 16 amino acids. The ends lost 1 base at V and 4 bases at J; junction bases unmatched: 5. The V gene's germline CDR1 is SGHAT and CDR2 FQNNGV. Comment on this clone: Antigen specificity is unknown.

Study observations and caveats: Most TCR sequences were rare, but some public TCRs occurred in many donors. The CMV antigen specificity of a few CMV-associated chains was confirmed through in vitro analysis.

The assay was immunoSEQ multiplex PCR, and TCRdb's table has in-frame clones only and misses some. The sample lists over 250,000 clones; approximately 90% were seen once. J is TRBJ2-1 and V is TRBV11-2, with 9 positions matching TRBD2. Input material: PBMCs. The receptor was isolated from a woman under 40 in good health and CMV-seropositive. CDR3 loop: CASSLGRTSEYNEQFF. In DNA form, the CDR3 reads TGTGCCAGCAGCTTAGGAAGGACTAGCGAGTACAATGAGCAGTTCTTC. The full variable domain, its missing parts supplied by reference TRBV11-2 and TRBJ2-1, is EAGVAQSPRYKIIEKRQSVAFWCNPISGHATLYWYQQILGQGPKLLIQFQNNGVVDDSQLPKDRFSAERLKGVDSTLKIQPAKLEDSAVYLCASSLGRTSEYNEQFFGPGTRLTVL.